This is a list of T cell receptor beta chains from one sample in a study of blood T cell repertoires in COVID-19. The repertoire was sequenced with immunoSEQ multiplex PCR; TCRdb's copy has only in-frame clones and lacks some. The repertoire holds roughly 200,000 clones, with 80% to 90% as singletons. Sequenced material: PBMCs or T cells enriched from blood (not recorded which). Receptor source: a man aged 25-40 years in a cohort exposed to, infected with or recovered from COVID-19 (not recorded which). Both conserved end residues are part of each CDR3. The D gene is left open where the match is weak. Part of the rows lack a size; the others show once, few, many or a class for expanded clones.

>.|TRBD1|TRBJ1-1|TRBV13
TGTGCCAGCAGCTTAGGGACAGGGGGCACTGAAGCTTTCTTT
CASSLGTGGTEAFF
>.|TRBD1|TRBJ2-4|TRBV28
TGTGCCAGCAGCGTGACAGGGTTAGCCAAAAACATTCAGTACTTC
CASSVTGLAKNIQYF
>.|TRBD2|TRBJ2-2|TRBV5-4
TGTGCCACCCCAGCAGTAGCGGGAAGCGGCACCGGGGAGCTGTTTTTT
CATPAVAGSGTGELFF
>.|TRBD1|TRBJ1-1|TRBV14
TGTGCCAGCAGCCAAGGCGATCGACAGGGGACTGAAGCTTTCTTT
CASSQGDRQGTEAFF
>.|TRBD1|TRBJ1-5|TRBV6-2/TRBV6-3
TGTGCCAGCAGCGTAACAGGGGGCTTGAGTCAGCCCCAGCATTTT
CASSVTGGLSQPQHF
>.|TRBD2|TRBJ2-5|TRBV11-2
TGTGCCAGCAGCTTAGGCGGGAGTCCCTATGAGACCCAGTACTTC
CASSLGGSPYETQYF
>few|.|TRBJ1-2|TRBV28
TGTGCCAGCAGTTTAAAGGGCAGGGCGAACTATGGCTACACCTTC
CASSLKGRANYGYTF
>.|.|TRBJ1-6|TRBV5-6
TGTGCCAGCTTCACGATCGGTCGGGATAATTCACCCCTCCACTTT
CASFTIGRDNSPLHF
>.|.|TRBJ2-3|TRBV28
TGTGCCAGCATCTCCCCCTTTAAGGGAGCTAGCACAGATACGCAGTATTTT
CASISPFKGASTDTQYF
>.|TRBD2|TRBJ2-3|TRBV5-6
TGTGCCAGCAGCTTACCGGGACTAGCGAGCACAGATACGCAGTATTTT
CASSLPGLASTDTQYF
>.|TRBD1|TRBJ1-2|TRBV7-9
TGTGCCAGCAGCCCAGCCCCTCGACAGGGGGCGGAGTGGGCCTATGGCTACACCTTC
CASSPAPRQGAEWAYGYTF
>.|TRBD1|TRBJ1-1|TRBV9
TGTGCCAGCAGCGACCGGACAGGGCTAAATGAAGCTTTCTTT
CASSDRTGLNEAFF
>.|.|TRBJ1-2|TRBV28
TGTGCCAGCAGTTTCTTGGGGCAGACGGCTGGCTACACCTTC
CASSFLGQTAGYTF
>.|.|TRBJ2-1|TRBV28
TGTGCCAGCAGTTTGGATGGGAGTGGCTACAATGAGCAGTTCTTC
CASSLDGSGYNEQFF
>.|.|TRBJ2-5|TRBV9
TGTGCCAGCAGCGTTGGCGGGGTCCAAGAGACCCAGTACTTC
CASSVGGVQETQYF
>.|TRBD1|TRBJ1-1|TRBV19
TGTGCCAGTAGTATAGATGGGGACAGGGGGCGGACTGAAGCTTTCTTT
CASSIDGDRGRTEAFF
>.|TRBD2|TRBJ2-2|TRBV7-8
TGTGCCAGCAGCTTACGGAGCGGGAGAGTCAACACCGGGGAGCTGTTTTTT
CASSLRSGRVNTGELFF
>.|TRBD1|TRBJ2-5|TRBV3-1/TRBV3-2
TGTGCCAGCAGCCCGCACAGGACAGGGGAAGAGACCCAGTACTTC
CASSPHRTGEETQYF
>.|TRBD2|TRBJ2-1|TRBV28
TGTGCCAGCCAACGGGGGGTCGAGCAGTTCTTC
CASQRGVEQFF
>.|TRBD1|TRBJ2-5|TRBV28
TGTGCCAGCGGACCCCGGGACAGCCAAGAGACCCAGTACTTC
CASGPRDSQETQYF
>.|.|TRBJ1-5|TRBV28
TGTGCCAGCAGTTTTCCGAGGGCCACTCGGGGCAATCAGCCCCAGCATTTT
CASSFPRATRGNQPQHF
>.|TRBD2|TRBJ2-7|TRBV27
TGTGCCAGCAGTACCCGGGACTACTCCTCCTACGAGCAGTACTTC
CASSTRDYSSYEQYF
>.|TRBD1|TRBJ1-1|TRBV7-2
TGTGCCAGCAGCTCCCAGACAGGGACCCTTGAAGCTTTCTTT
CASSSQTGTLEAFF